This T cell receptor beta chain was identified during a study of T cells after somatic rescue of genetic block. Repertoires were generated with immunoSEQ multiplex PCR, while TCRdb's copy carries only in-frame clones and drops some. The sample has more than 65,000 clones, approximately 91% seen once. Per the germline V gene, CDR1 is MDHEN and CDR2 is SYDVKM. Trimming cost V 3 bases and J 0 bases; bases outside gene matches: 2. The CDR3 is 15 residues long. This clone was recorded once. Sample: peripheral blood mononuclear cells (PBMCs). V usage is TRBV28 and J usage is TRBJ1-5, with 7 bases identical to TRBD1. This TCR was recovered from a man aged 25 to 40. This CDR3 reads CASSFGTDSNQPQHF. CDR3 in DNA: TGTGCCAGCAGTTTCGGGACAGATAGCAATCAGCCCCAGCATTTT.